This T cell receptor beta chain was retrieved from a study of cytomegalovirus exposure and HLA in healthy donors. General study results and limits: HLA allele associations emerged for roughly 16,000 TCR beta sequences in a later analysis, at 0.05 false discovery rate.

PCR primers comprised 60 Vbeta and 13 Jbeta primers. Profiled with immunoSEQ multiplex PCR; TCRdb holds only in-frame clones, not every one. Of approximately 100,000 clones detected, roughly three quarters appear once; the ten largest clones hold about 3.8%. For this clone: Its antigen remains unidentified.

CDR3 length equals 16 residues. The chain couples TRBV21-1 to TRBJ2-1; the table gives TRBD1 as D, unverified against the DNA. TRBV21-1 is designated a pseudogene. Sequencing was done on a sample of PBMCs. The source is a woman between 40 and 55 years old in good health and CMV-seronegative. The CDR3 region is CASSKGDRGLYNEQFF. In DNA, the CDR3 is TGTGCCAGCAGCAAAGGGGACAGGGGGTTATACAATGAGCAGTTCTTC.